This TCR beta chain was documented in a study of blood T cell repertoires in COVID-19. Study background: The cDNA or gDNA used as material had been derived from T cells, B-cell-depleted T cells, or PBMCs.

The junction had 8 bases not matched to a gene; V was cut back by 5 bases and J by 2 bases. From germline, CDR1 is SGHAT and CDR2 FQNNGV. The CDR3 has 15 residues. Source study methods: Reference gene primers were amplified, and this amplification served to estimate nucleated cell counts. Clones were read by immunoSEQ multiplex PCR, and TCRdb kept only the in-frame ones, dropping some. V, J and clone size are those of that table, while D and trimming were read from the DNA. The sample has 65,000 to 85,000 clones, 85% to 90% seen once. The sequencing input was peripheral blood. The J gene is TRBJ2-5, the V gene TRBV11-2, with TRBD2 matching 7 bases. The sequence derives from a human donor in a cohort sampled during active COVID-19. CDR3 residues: CASSRASGAQETQYF. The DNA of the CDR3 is TGTGCCAGCAGCCGTGCGAGCGGGGCACAAGAGACCCAGTACTTC.